This is a list of T cell receptor beta chains from one sample in a study of cytomegalovirus exposure and HLA in healthy donors. Using immunoSEQ multiplex PCR, the repertoire was profiled, and TCRdb retains in-frame clones only, with some absent. This specimen shows 80,000 or so clones; the ten leading clones hold approximately 1%. The sample was PBMCs. Receptor source: a woman aged 25 to 39 in good health and CMV-seronegative. Each CDR3 is given with its conserved first and last residue. D genes are given only for firm matches.

v_call: TRBV2; d_call: NA; j_call: TRBJ2-3; cdr3_nt: TGTGCCAGCAGTGAAACTAGCAGCACAGATACGCAGTATTTT; cdr3_aa: CASSETSSTDTQYF
v_call: TRBV30; d_call: NA; j_call: TRBJ1-5; cdr3_nt: TGTGCCTGGAGTCCGGACTTTAGCAATCAGCCCCAGCATTTT; cdr3_aa: CAWSPDFSNQPQHF
v_call: TRBV5-1; d_call: TRBD1; j_call: TRBJ1-1; cdr3_nt: TGCGCCAGCAGGACTACAGGGGAAACTGAAGCTTTCTTT; cdr3_aa: CASRTTGETEAFF
v_call: TRBV18; d_call: NA; j_call: TRBJ2-3; cdr3_nt: TGTGCCAGCTCACGGGGCCCCACAGATACGCAGTATTTT; cdr3_aa: CASSRGPTDTQYF
v_call: TRBV18; d_call: NA; j_call: TRBJ2-4; cdr3_nt: TGTGCCAGCTCAGCCAGCGACATTCAGTACTTC; cdr3_aa: CASSASDIQYF
v_call: TRBV7-6; d_call: TRBD1; j_call: TRBJ2-1; cdr3_nt: TGTGCCAGCAGCCCGGAGGGGGGGACAGGGGGCTATGAGCAGTTCTTC; cdr3_aa: CASSPEGGTGGYEQFF
v_call: TRBV19; d_call: NA; j_call: TRBJ2-2; cdr3_nt: TGTGCCAGTACGGACTGGAACACCGGGGAGCTGTTTTTT; cdr3_aa: CASTDWNTGELFF
v_call: TRBV18; d_call: NA; j_call: TRBJ2-1; cdr3_nt: TGTGCCAGCTCGCCGGGGGACTCGCAGTTCTTC; cdr3_aa: CASSPGDSQFF
v_call: TRBV4-1; d_call: NA; j_call: TRBJ1-4; cdr3_nt: TGCGCCAGCAGCCACCCGGGAGGTCCGAAACTGTTTTTT; cdr3_aa: CASSHPGGPKLFF
v_call: TRBV15; d_call: NA; j_call: TRBJ2-3; cdr3_nt: TGTGCCACCAGCAGAGGTCCGGGCACAGATACGCAGTATTTT; cdr3_aa: CATSRGPGTDTQYF
v_call: TRBV7-9; d_call: NA; j_call: TRBJ2-7; cdr3_nt: TGTGCCAGCAGCTCTACAGAGTCAGCTGGCGAGCAGTACTTC; cdr3_aa: CASSSTESAGEQYF
v_call: TRBV29-1; d_call: NA; j_call: TRBJ2-7; cdr3_nt: TGCAGCGTTGAAACATACCGGGGAGAGCAGTACTTC; cdr3_aa: CSVETYRGEQYF
v_call: TRBV4-1; d_call: NA; j_call: TRBJ2-1; cdr3_nt: TGCGCCAGCAGCCAAGTTCCCCCGGATGAGCAGTTCTTC; cdr3_aa: CASSQVPPDEQFF
v_call: TRBV14; d_call: TRBD1; j_call: TRBJ1-1; cdr3_nt: TGTGCCAGCAGCCAAGCGGCAGGGGGTGACACTGAAGCTTTCTTT; cdr3_aa: CASSQAAGGDTEAFF
v_call: TRBV4-1; d_call: NA; j_call: TRBJ1-1; cdr3_nt: TGCGCCAGCAGCAAAGAGGCAGGGAACACTGAAGCTTTCTTT; cdr3_aa: CASSKEAGNTEAFF
v_call: TRBV30; d_call: TRBD2; j_call: TRBJ2-3; cdr3_nt: TGTGCCTGGAGTTCGGGCGGGAGGGCAGATACGCAGTATTTT; cdr3_aa: CAWSSGGRADTQYF
v_call: TRBV30; d_call: NA; j_call: TRBJ1-1; cdr3_nt: TGTGCCTGGAGTGTACAGACAGTGGGGGGACTATTCGCTGAAGCTTTCTTT; cdr3_aa: CAWSVQTVGGLFAEAFF
v_call: TRBV7-9; d_call: NA; j_call: TRBJ1-2; cdr3_nt: TGTGCCAGCAGCGATGACAGCGACTATGGCTACACCTTC; cdr3_aa: CASSDDSDYGYTF
v_call: TRBV5-8; d_call: NA; j_call: TRBJ2-1; cdr3_nt: TGTGCCAGCACGGACAGGGAGGGGAATGAGCAGTTCTTC; cdr3_aa: CASTDREGNEQFF
v_call: TRBV19; d_call: TRBD2; j_call: TRBJ2-2; cdr3_nt: TGTGCCAGTACCACTAGCGTTGCCGGGGAGCTGTTTTTT; cdr3_aa: CASTTSVAGELFF
v_call: TRBV5-1; d_call: NA; j_call: TRBJ2-2; cdr3_nt: TGCGCCAGCAGCTTTATAGGACAATGGGTCGGCGGGGAGCTGTTTTTT; cdr3_aa: CASSFIGQWVGGELFF
v_call: TRBV19; d_call: TRBD2; j_call: TRBJ2-1; cdr3_nt: TGTGCCAGTAGTCCGGGACTAGCTAATGAGCAGTTCTTC; cdr3_aa: CASSPGLANEQFF
v_call: TRBV30; d_call: NA; j_call: TRBJ1-5; cdr3_nt: TGTGCCTGGAGTGCCAGGGGCAATCAGCCCCAGCATTTT; cdr3_aa: CAWSARGNQPQHF
v_call: TRBV13; d_call: TRBD1; j_call: TRBJ1-6; cdr3_nt: TGTGCCAGCAGCTTAAACAGGGGAAGGAACTCACCCCTCCACTTT; cdr3_aa: CASSLNRGRNSPLHF
v_call: TRBV7-2; d_call: NA; j_call: TRBJ1-3; cdr3_nt: TGTGCCAGCAGCTTAGGCGGGGGGCGGGTTGGAAACACCATATATTTT; cdr3_aa: CASSLGGGRVGNTIYF
v_call: TRBV29-1; d_call: NA; j_call: TRBJ1-1; cdr3_nt: TGCAGCGTTGCCAGGGTCACTGAAGCTTTCTTT; cdr3_aa: CSVARVTEAFF
v_call: TRBV4-2; d_call: NA; j_call: TRBJ1-5; cdr3_nt: TGTGCCAGCAGCCAAGTGCAGGGAAGCAATCAGCCCCAGCATTTT; cdr3_aa: CASSQVQGSNQPQHF
v_call: TRBV15; d_call: NA; j_call: TRBJ1-3; cdr3_nt: TGTGCCACCAGCAGAGATGAGGACACCATATATTTT; cdr3_aa: CATSRDEDTIYF
v_call: TRBV29-1; d_call: TRBD2; j_call: TRBJ2-1; cdr3_nt: TGCAGCTACTCCGGGACTAGCGCTTACAATGAGCAGTTCTTC; cdr3_aa: CSYSGTSAYNEQFF
v_call: TRBV6-7; d_call: NA; j_call: TRBJ1-4; cdr3_nt: TGTGCCAGCAGTGGTTCAACAGAGTATGAAAAACTGTTTTTT; cdr3_aa: CASSGSTEYEKLFF
v_call: TRBV6-5; d_call: NA; j_call: TRBJ1-2; cdr3_nt: TGTGCCAGCAGTTTACATGGCTATGGCTACACCTTC; cdr3_aa: CASSLHGYGYTF
v_call: TRBV5-4; d_call: NA; j_call: TRBJ2-5; cdr3_nt: TGTGCCAGCAGCTCAATGGGGAGGGAGACCCAGTACTTC; cdr3_aa: CASSSMGRETQYF
v_call: TRBV6-1; d_call: NA; j_call: TRBJ1-2; cdr3_nt: TGTGCCAGCAGTGACACAGGCAAAGCTAACTATGGCTACACCTTC; cdr3_aa: CASSDTGKANYGYTF
v_call: TRBV5-4; d_call: NA; j_call: TRBJ2-2; cdr3_nt: TGTGCCAGCAGTCATCAGGGCGCGAACACCGGGGAGCTGTTTTTT; cdr3_aa: CASSHQGANTGELFF
v_call: TRBV10-2; d_call: TRBD2; j_call: TRBJ2-3; cdr3_nt: TGCGCCAGCTCTAGCGGGACCACAGATACGCAGTATTTT; cdr3_aa: CASSSGTTDTQYF
v_call: TRBV5-1; d_call: TRBD2; j_call: TRBJ2-1; cdr3_nt: TGCGCCAGCAGCCGGGGACTAGGGGGCAATGAGCAGTTCTTC; cdr3_aa: CASSRGLGGNEQFF
v_call: TRBV6-5; d_call: TRBD1; j_call: TRBJ2-2; cdr3_nt: TGTGCCAGCAGCATGGGACAGGGGTCCGGGGAGCTGTTTTTT; cdr3_aa: CASSMGQGSGELFF
v_call: TRBV5-5; d_call: NA; j_call: TRBJ1-5; cdr3_nt: TGTGCCAGCAGCTTAGGGGTTGGCAATCAGCCCCAGCATTTT; cdr3_aa: CASSLGVGNQPQHF
v_call: TRBV6-4; d_call: NA; j_call: TRBJ2-7; cdr3_nt: TGTGCCAGCAGTGAAAGGACAGTAAGCGCCTACGAGCAGTACTTC; cdr3_aa: CASSERTVSAYEQYF